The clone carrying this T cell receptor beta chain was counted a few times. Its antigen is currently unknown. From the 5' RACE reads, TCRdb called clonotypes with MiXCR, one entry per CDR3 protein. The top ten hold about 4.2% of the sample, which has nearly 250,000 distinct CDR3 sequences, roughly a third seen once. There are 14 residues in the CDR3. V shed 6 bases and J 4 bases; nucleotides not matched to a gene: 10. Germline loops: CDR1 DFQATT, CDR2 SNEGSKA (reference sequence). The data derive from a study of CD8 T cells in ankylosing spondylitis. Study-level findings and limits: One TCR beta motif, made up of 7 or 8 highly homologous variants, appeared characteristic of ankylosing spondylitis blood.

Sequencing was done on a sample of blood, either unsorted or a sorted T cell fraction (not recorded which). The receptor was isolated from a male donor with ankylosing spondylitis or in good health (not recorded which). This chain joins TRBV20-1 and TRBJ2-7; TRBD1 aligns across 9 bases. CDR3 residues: CSANPGQGGYEQYF. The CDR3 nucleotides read TGCAGTGCGAATCCGGGACAGGGAGGATACGAGCAGTACTTC.